These 28 T cell receptor beta chains share one sample of origin, sequenced in a study of TIL therapy for anti-PD-1-resistant metastatic lung cancer. Time point denoted: pre-treatment sample, taken before nivolumab and TIL therapy. Tumor tissue came from excised metastases, mostly pleural nodules or supraclavicular lymph nodes. This was the immunoSEQ v3 assay. Only in-frame clones appear in the TCRdb table, and some are missing; sequencing was by immunoSEQ multiplex PCR. Among approximately 97,000 clones, under 70% were seen once, and the ten largest hold 11%. The sequences come from tumor tissue, collected at baseline. The receptors here all came from a person aged 25 to 80 with non-small cell lung cancer.

This clone has more than one count but fewer than ten. This rearrangement joins TRBV7-2 to TRBJ1-3, with no clear D. Germline CDR1 and CDR2: SGHTA and FQGNSA. V shed 7 bases and J shed 1 base, with 5 bases lying between them. The CDR3 is 12 amino acids. The CDR3 protein is CASTFSGNTIYF. The CDR3 nucleotides are TGTGCCAGCACCTTTTCTGGAAACACCATATATTTT.

The rearrangement links TRBV2 to TRBJ2-3; possible D gene TRBD2, 5 bases. Per germline, CDR1 SNHLY and CDR2 FYNNEI. The V and J ends lost 3 bases and 4 bases respectively, with 14 bases between them. This CDR3 comprises 15 residues. The CDR3, as DNA: TGTGCCAGCAGTGACGAGGGCCCTCGCTCAGATACGCAGTATTTT. Translating it yields CASSDEGPRSDTQYF.

This clone has only a few counts. This chain connects TRBV29-1 to TRBJ2-7; TRBD1 aligns across 7 bases. The CDR3 length is 11 residues. V gave up 7 bases and J gave up 3 bases; unmatched junction bases: 3. Germline CDR1 and CDR2: SQVTM and ANQGSEA. The CDR3: CSGQGIYEQYF. CDR3 in DNA: TGCAGCGGACAGGGTATCTACGAGCAGTACTTC.

The chain combines TRBV27 with TRBJ2-1; TRBD2 matches at 8 bases. J was trimmed by 4 bases and V by 5 bases; bases with no gene match: 10. CDR1 MNHEY and CDR2 SMNVEV come from the germline V gene (reference sequence). The CDR3 runs to 16 residues. The DNA for the CDR3 is TGTGCCAGCAGTCCCCGCGGGAGGCTAGAATACAATGAGCAGTTCTTC. Protein product: CASSPRGRLEYNEQFF.

The chain joins TRBV4-1 to TRBJ1-5; a weak D match, TRBD1 (5 bases). Between the trimmed V and J ends, which lost 1 base and 7 bases, there was a span of 14 bases. In germline, CDR1 is MGHRA, CDR2 YSYEKL. The CDR3 totals 15 residues. This CDR3 is CASSQAGRAEQPQHF. CDR3 bases: TGCGCCAGCAGCCAAGCGGGGCGGGCTGAACAGCCCCAGCATTTT.

The V call is TRBV11-3, the J call TRBJ2-7; D not resolved. Germline CDR1 reads SGHNT; CDR2 reads YENEEA. The ends were cut back, 6 bases at V and 3 bases at J, with 3 bases in the middle. This CDR3 region has 10 residues. CDR3 region: CASRFYEQYF. For the CDR3, the DNA is TGTGCCAGCAGATTCTACGAGCAGTACTTC.

This chain joins TRBV3-1 (or the pseudogene TRBV3-2) and TRBJ2-7; 13 bases are shared with TRBD2. The V segment lost 4 bases and the J segment 0 bases; nucleotides outside the gene matches: 3. The CDR3 length is 16 residues. The germline V gene encodes CDR1 LGHDT and CDR2 YNNKEL (reference sequence). CDR3 bases: TGTGCCAGCAGCCTCAGGACTAGCGGGGGCTCCTACGAGCAGTACTTC. Amino acids: CASSLRTSGGSYEQYF.

This clone occurred many times. This chain connects TRBV5-1 to TRBJ1-5, with TRBD1 as a possible D gene (5 bases). CDR1 is SGHRS and CDR2 is YFSETQ in the germline V gene. This CDR3 is 15 amino acids long. Trimming took 5 bases from V and 5 from J, leaving 17 bases between them. The CDR3 sequence is CASRFTAEGHQPQHF. The CDR3 DNA reads TGCGCCAGCAGATTCACTGCGGAGGGACATCAGCCCCAGCATTTT. The entire variable domain, with the rest obtained from reference TRBV5-1 and TRBJ1-5, is as follows: KAGVTQTPRYLIKTRGQQVTLSCSPISGHRSVSWYQQTPGQGLQFLFEYFSETQRNKGNFPGRFSGRQFSNSRSEMNVSTLELGDSALYLCASRFTAEGHQPQHFGDGTRLSIL.

The chain couples TRBV5-1 to TRBJ1-1, with a tentative D call TRBD1 (6 bases). CDR1 and CDR2 (germline): SGHRS, YFSETQ. CDR3 size: 14 residues. The V end was cut by 0 bases, the J end by 9 bases, with 15 bases between. The CDR3 is CASSLGTVTAKAFF. CDR3 DNA sequence: TGCGCCAGCAGCTTGGGGACAGTAACGGCAAAAGCTTTCTTT.

This clone was counted between two and nine times. V gene TRBV9 combines with J gene TRBJ1-2, with D unclear. The CDR3 runs to 15 residues. The V gene's germline CDR1 is SGDLS and CDR2 YYNGEE. Trimming pared 1 base from V and 5 bases from J, leaving 15 bases between. The CDR3 nucleotides are TGTGCCAGCAGCGTATCGCACACTCGGGATTATGGCTACACCTTC. Its translation is CASSVSHTRDYGYTF.

V is TRBV27 and J is TRBJ2-6; D unresolved. Germline CDR1 MNHEY, CDR2 SMNVEV (reference sequence). The CDR3 runs to 15 residues. Trimming removed 6 bases at V and 5 bases at J, with 14 bases between. Here the CDR3 reads CASSFRGTRANVLTF. The CDR3 nucleotides read TGTGCCAGCAGCTTCCGAGGTACAAGGGCCAACGTCCTGACTTTC.

In its sample, this clone was seen a few times. The chain links TRBV27 to TRBJ1-2; D may be TRBD1 (5 bases). This CDR3 spans 15 amino acids. The germline gives CDR1 MNHEY, CDR2 SMNVEV (reference sequence). V lost 2 bases and J 0 bases, leaving 10 bases between the germline ends. CDR3 amino acids: CASSLGAASNYGYTF. The CDR3 coding sequence is TGTGCCAGCAGTTTAGGGGCAGCGTCTAACTATGGCTACACCTTC.

V and J are TRBV6-1 and TRBJ1-3; unclear D gene. The CDR3 has 13 residues. V was pared by 1 base and J by 4 bases, with 5 bases between. Looked up from germline, CDR1 is MNHNS and CDR2 is SASEGT. In DNA form, the CDR3 reads TGTGCCAGCAGTGAAGTAGCCGGAAACACCATATATTTT. Protein: CASSEVAGNTIYF.

The chain joins TRBV11-2 to TRBJ2-3; D may correspond to TRBD1 or TRBD2 (5 bases each). V lost 4 bases and J 2 bases, leaving 13 bases between the germline ends. There are 15 residues in the CDR3. CDR1 is SGHAT, CDR2 FQNNGV, per germline. CDR3 in amino acids: CASSWGTWNTDTQYF. The CDR3 DNA reads TGTGCCAGCAGCTGGGGGACGTGGAACACAGATACGCAGTATTTT.

This clone was found a few times. The V and J genes are TRBV28 and TRBJ2-1; 10 bases agree with TRBD2. The CDR3 contains 16 residues. Per the germline V gene, CDR1 is MDHEN and CDR2 is SYDVKM. V shed 5 bases and J 1 base; nucleotides not matched to a gene: 5. As DNA, the CDR3 is TGTGCCAGCAGTCTCCATAGCGGGGGGTCCTACAATGAGCAGTTCTTC. Translating it yields CASSLHSGGSYNEQFF.

In its sample, this clone was seen a few times. The chain uses TRBV12-3 or TRBV12-4 and TRBJ2-7; no definite D call. V was pared by 3 bases and J by 2 bases, with 8 bases between. This CDR3 has 13 residues. The CDR3 sequence: CASSLSQTYEQYF. DNA of the CDR3: TGTGCCAGCAGTTTGTCACAGACCTACGAGCAGTACTTC.

The chain joins TRBV19 to TRBJ1-6; 9 bases agree with TRBD1. Germline lookup yields CDR1 LNHDA and CDR2 SQIVND (reference sequence). The trim removed 9 bases at V and 5 bases at J, leaving 2 bases unmatched. The CDR3 sequence is 13 residues long. The CDR3: CASRDRDNSPLHF. The CDR3 DNA reads TGTGCCAGCCGGGACAGGGATAATTCACCCCTCCACTTT.

This clone was recorded only once. The chain has TRBV7-8 and TRBJ2-7; 8 nucleotides align to TRBD2. The germline gives CDR1 SGHVS, CDR2 FQNEAQ. The CDR3 has 15 amino acids. V trimming: 2 bases; J trimming: 6 bases; junction bases outside the gene matches: 9. The CDR3: CASSLTFGTRVEQYF. In DNA, the CDR3 is TGTGCCAGCAGCTTAACTTTCGGGACTAGGGTCGAGCAGTACTTC.

This clone turned up a few times. This rearrangement joins TRBV19 to TRBJ2-1; TRBD2 matches at 7 bases. The V gene's germline CDR1 is LNHDA and CDR2 SQIVND (reference sequence). J gave up 8 bases and V 3 bases, and 7 bases lay outside the gene matches. CDR3 length equals 14 residues. CDR3 sequence: CASSIPQSGDEQFF. The DNA for the CDR3 is TGTGCCAGTAGTATCCCACAGAGCGGGGATGAGCAGTTCTTC.

This clone has only a few counts. This chain joins TRBV4-1 and TRBJ1-4; no clear D gene. With 0 bases removed from V and 7 bases from J, the gap between germline ends came to 0 bases. From germline, CDR1 is MGHRA and CDR2 YSYEKL. This CDR3 is built from 11 residues. CDR3 in amino acids: CASSQDEKLFF. The CDR3 DNA follows: TGCGCCAGCAGCCAAGATGAAAAACTGTTTTTT.

V and J are TRBV5-1 and TRBJ2-1; 10 positions match TRBD1. After removal of 6 bases from V and 6 bases from J, the junction contained 18 bases not matched to a gene. CDR1 is SGHRS and CDR2 is YFSETQ in the germline V gene. The CDR3 is 18 residues long. The CDR3 DNA reads TGCGCCAGCACGATCCGGGACAGGGGTTCGTTCGGAGGCAATGAGCAGTTCTTC. Translating it yields CASTIRDRGSFGGNEQFF.

This clone was observed a single time. Its ends do not fully match the called genes, so a read error is possible. The chain joins TRBV7-9 to TRBJ2-7; 8 nucleotides agree with TRBD2. This CDR3 region has 17 residues. CDR1 is SEHNR and CDR2 is FQNEAQ in the germline V gene (reference sequence). This chain's CDR3 is CASSYWGGSGSSNEQYF. The CDR3 coding sequence is TGTGCCAGCAGCTATTGGGGGGGGAGCGGGAGCTCCAACGAGCAGTACTTC.

The chain carries TRBV5-1 and TRBJ1-5, with D possibly being TRBD1 (6 bases). CDR1 SGHRS and CDR2 YFSETQ come from the germline V gene. V dropped 4 bases and J dropped 1 base, with 12 bases sitting between them. The CDR3 is 15 residues long. In nucleotides, the CDR3 is TGCGCCAGCAGCCCCGGGACACTCAGCAATCAGCCCCAGCATTTT. Translated, it gives CASSPGTLSNQPQHF.

This sequence joins TRBV6-5 and TRBJ2-3; no clear D gene. This CDR3 has 14 amino acids. V lost 7 bases, J lost 0 bases, and 11 bases lay in between. CDR1 is MNHEY and CDR2 is SVGAGI in the germline V gene. CDR3 loop: CASKSIPSTDTQYF. In DNA, the CDR3 is TGTGCCAGCAAAAGCATTCCAAGCACAGATACGCAGTATTTT.

This clone has just a few counts. The CDR3 sequence: CATSRGDRGSQETQYF. CDR3 in DNA: TGTGCCACCAGCAGAGGAGACAGGGGGTCCCAAGAGACCCAGTACTTC. The gene calls are TRBV15 and TRBJ2-5, with 9 bases matching TRBD1. Trimming took 1 base from V and 1 from J; bases not matched to a gene: 4. From germline, CDR1 is LNHNV and CDR2 YYDKDF (reference sequence). The CDR3 loop spans 16 amino acids. The full variable domain, completed using reference TRBV15 and TRBJ2-5, is DAMVIQNPRYQVTQFGKPVTLSCSQTLNHNVMYWYQQKSSQAPKLLFHYYDKDFNNEADTPDNFQSRRPNTSFCFLDIRSPGLGDTAMYLCATSRGDRGSQETQYFGPGTRLLVL.

The J gene is TRBJ2-1, the V gene TRBV19; 8 nucleotides match TRBD2. The CDR3 loop spans 15 amino acids. V was clipped by 6 bases and J by 6 bases; unmatched bases: 10. CDR1 LNHDA and CDR2 SQIVND come from the germline V gene (reference sequence). DNA of the CDR3: TGTGCCAGTAGCTCCCGGGGTAGCGGGATCAATGAGCAGTTCTTC. Translating gives CASSSRGSGINEQFF. The full variable domain, in which reference TRBV19 and TRBJ2-1 provide the parts outside the CDR3, is DGGITQSPKYLFRKEGQNVTLSCEQNLNHDAMYWYRQDPGQGLRLIYYSQIVNDFQKGDIAEGYSVSREKKESFPLTVTSAQKNPTAFYLCASSSRGSGINEQFFGPGTRLTVL.

The V and J genes are TRBV9 and TRBJ1-2; TRBD1 matches at 7 bases. This CDR3 comprises 13 residues. V lost 4 bases to trimming and J lost 3 bases; unmatched junction nucleotides: 3. Per the germline V gene, CDR1 is SGDLS and CDR2 is YYNGEE. The CDR3 sequence is CASSRGRDYGYTF. The CDR3 nucleotides are TGTGCCAGCAGCAGGGGGCGCGACTATGGCTACACCTTC.

This chain joins TRBV28 and TRBJ2-1; 7 nucleotides align to TRBD1. Germline loops: CDR1 MDHEN, CDR2 SYDVKM. The CDR3 contains 16 residues. Unmatched junction bases numbered 9, after V lost 6 bases and J lost 1 base. The DNA of the CDR3 is TGTGCCAGCAGGAAAGACAGGGCCCTTTCCTACAATGAGCAGTTCTTC. The encoded protein is CASRKDRALSYNEQFF.